These 2 T cell receptor beta chains came from one sample sequenced in a study of cytomegalovirus exposure and HLA in healthy donors. Primers for the PCR totalled 60 Vbeta and 13 Jbeta. Method: immunoSEQ multiplex PCR; TCRdb's copy keeps in-frame clones and lacks some. The sample records under 200,000 clones, 82% being singletons. The sample consisted of PBMCs. These receptors were collected from a woman aged 18 to 35 in good health and CMV-seronegative.

This chain links TRBV4-3 with TRBJ2-1; D may be TRBD2 (6 bases). Per germline, CDR1 LGHNA and CDR2 YSLEER. The V and J ends lost 1 base and 7 bases respectively, with 14 bases between them. The CDR3 runs to 15 residues. CDR3 nucleotides: TGCGCCAGCAGCCAAGGATGGGGGGATCAAAATGAGCAGTTCTTC. It is translated as CASSQGWGDQNEQFF.

The chain's CDR3 is CASSLALTVYGYTF. CDR3 DNA: TGTGCCAGCAGCTTGGCCCTTACGGTCTATGGCTACACCTTC. The V and J genes are TRBV5-4 and TRBJ1-2; D is undetermined. This CDR3 has 14 amino acids. Germline V gives CDR1 SGHNT, CDR2 YYREEE (reference sequence). Trimming removed 0 bases from V and 4 bases from J, with 10 bases in between.